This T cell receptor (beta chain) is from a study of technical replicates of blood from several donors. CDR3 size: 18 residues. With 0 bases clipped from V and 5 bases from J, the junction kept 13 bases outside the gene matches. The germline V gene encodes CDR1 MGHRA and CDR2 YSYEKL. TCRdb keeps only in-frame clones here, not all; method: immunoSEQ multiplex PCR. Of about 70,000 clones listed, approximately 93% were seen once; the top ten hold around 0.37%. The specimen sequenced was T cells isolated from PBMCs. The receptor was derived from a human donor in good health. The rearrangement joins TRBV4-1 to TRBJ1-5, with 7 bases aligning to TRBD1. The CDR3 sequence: CASSQDPPATGRDQPQHF. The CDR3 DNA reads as TGCGCCAGCAGCCAAGACCCCCCTGCGACAGGGCGGGATCAGCCCCAGCATTTT.